The next 29 T cell receptor beta chains were all read from a single sample in a study of chemoradiotherapy in HPV16-positive cancers. TCRdb keeps only in-frame clones here, not all; method: immunoSEQ multiplex PCR. The sample gives 9,500 to 13,000 clones, more than 85% of which show up once; more than 1.5% is in the top ten. The specimen was blood, collected from a patient who underwent chemoradiotherapy. Every receptor here comes from a human donor with HPV-associated anogenital cancer.

V is TRBV6-5 and J is TRBJ2-7; D could derive from TRBD1 or TRBD2 (5 bases each). Between the trimmed V and J ends, which lost 6 bases and 2 bases, there was a span of 17 bases. Germline lookup yields CDR1 MNHEY and CDR2 SVGAGI. CDR3 length: 15 residues. The CDR3: CASSRLRDATYEQYF. CDR3 DNA sequence: TGTGCCAGCAGCCGCCTCCGGGACGCGACCTACGAGCAGTACTTC.

The chain recombines TRBV4-2 with TRBJ1-2, with TRBD1 as a possible D gene (5 bases). Trimming shortened V by 5 bases and J by 8 bases, and 9 bases separated the two germline ends. The length of the CDR3 is 11 residues. In germline, CDR1 is LGHNA, CDR2 YNFKEQ. This CDR3 reads CASSTGQGYTF. The CDR3 DNA sequence: TGTGCCAGCAGCACAGGACAAGGCTACACCTTC.

This sequence joins TRBV2 and TRBJ2-3; D unresolved. Trimming left V 7 bases short and J 4 bases short, with 12 bases between. Germline CDR1 is SNHLY and CDR2 is FYNNEI. The length of the CDR3 is 13 residues. In DNA form, the CDR3 reads TGTGCCAGCACCGAGAGGCTAGCAGATACGCAGTATTTT. It encodes CASTERLADTQYF.

This chain joins TRBV25-1 and TRBJ2-1, with TRBD1 identical over 8 bases. The CDR3 runs to 15 residues. Germline CDR1 reads MGHDK; CDR2 reads SYGVNS. Trimming removed 4 bases from V and 0 bases from J; junction bases left unmatched: 2. The CDR3 region has the DNA TGTGCCAGCAGTGCCGACAGGGGCTCCTACAATGAGCAGTTCTTC. Residues: CASSADRGSYNEQFF.

The chain links TRBV9 to TRBJ1-6; 10 nucleotides line up with TRBD1. The CDR3 has 14 residues. With V trimmed by 3 bases and J by 9 bases, 3 bases remained unmatched. Germline V gene data show CDR1 as SGDLS and CDR2 as YYNGEE. The CDR3 bases are TGTGCCAGCAGCGCGGGACAGGGGTTTTCACCCCTCCACTTT. Translation gives CASSAGQGFSPLHF. The variable domain in full, completed from reference TRBV9 and TRBJ1-6, reads DSGVTQTPKHLITATGQRVTLRCSPRSGDLSVYWYQQSLDQGLQFLIQYYNGEERAKGNILERFSAQQFPDLHSELNLSSLELGDSALYFCASSAGQGFSPLHFGNGTRLTVT.

J is TRBJ1-1 and V is TRBV19; a possible D gene is TRBD1 (5 bases). Deletions cut 7 bases from V and 0 bases from J, with 12 bases between. Germline-derived CDR1 and CDR2 are LNHDA and SQIVND (reference sequence). This CDR3 region has 14 residues. CDR3 coding DNA: TGTGCCAGTACGGGGGAGCCGATGAACACTGAAGCTTTCTTT. Amino acid sequence: CASTGEPMNTEAFF.

The chain couples TRBV7-3 to TRBJ1-6; no reliable D call. Germline lookup yields CDR1 SGHTA and CDR2 FQGTGA. V was pared by 5 bases and J by 9 bases, with 11 bases between. The CDR3 runs to 13 residues. This CDR3 is CASSVRETSPLHF. CDR3 DNA sequence: TGTGCCAGCAGCGTCCGGGAGACTTCACCCCTCCACTTT.

The genes are TRBV27 and TRBJ2-7; D remains unclear. Trimming shortened V by 0 bases and J by 4 bases, and 10 bases separated the two germline ends. The V gene's germline CDR1 is MNHEY and CDR2 SMNVEV (reference sequence). CDR3 length: 14 amino acids. The CDR3: CASSLSTLAYEQYF. The CDR3 DNA reads as TGTGCCAGCAGTTTATCGACATTGGCTTACGAGCAGTACTTC.

This chain uses TRBV21-1 with TRBJ1-2. TRBV21-1 is marked as a pseudogene. CDR3 length: 16 residues. The CDR3: CASSKTFPVGNYGYTF. In DNA form, the CDR3 reads TGTGCCAGCAGCAAAACCTTCCCGGTAGGGAACTATGGCTACACCTTC.

The genes are TRBV20-1 and TRBJ1-1, with D possibly matching TRBD1 (5 bases). Germline V gene sequence: CDR1 DFQATT, CDR2 SNEGSKA (reference sequence). V lost 3 bases, J lost 11 bases, and 13 bases lay in between. The CDR3 is 11 residues long. Written as DNA, the CDR3 is TGCAGTGCTAGTTCCGGGACTTTGGCTTTCTTT. This gives the protein CSASSGTLAFF.

This clone was picked up a small number of times. The chain carries TRBV6-5 and TRBJ2-6, with unresolved D. Germline CDR1 MNHEY, CDR2 SVGAGI. This CDR3 has 13 amino acids. V was shortened by 10 bases and J by 0 bases, with 7 bases between the two germline ends. The CDR3 reads CAIRSSGANVLTF. The CDR3 bases are TGTGCCATCCGGTCCTCTGGGGCCAACGTCCTGACTTTC.

A single count supports this clone. The chain is built from TRBV13 and TRBJ2-7, with D tentatively TRBD1 or TRBD2 (5 bases each). The CDR3 spans 14 residues. Germline V gene lookup returns CDR1 PRHDT and CDR2 FYEKMQ (reference sequence). V lost 8 bases to trimming and J lost 4 bases, with 18 bases between them. CDR3 region: CASHRMGDQYEQYF. CDR3 bases: TGTGCCAGCCACCGAATGGGGGATCAATACGAGCAGTACTTC.

The chain carries TRBV21-1 and TRBJ2-4; the D call of TRBD1 is as the table states it, not checked on the DNA. TRBV21-1 is noted as a pseudogene. The CDR3 contains 16 residues. The CDR3 region is CASSKRRTGAKNIQYF. CDR3 bases: TGTGCCAGCAGCAAAAGAAGGACAGGGGCCAAAAACATTCAGTACTTC.

The chain uses TRBV5-1 and TRBJ1-1; 7 bases match TRBD1. The CDR3 contains 14 residues. Germline CDR1 and CDR2: SGHRS and YFSETQ. V was pared by 3 bases and J by 5 bases, with 7 bases of the junction left unmatched. This CDR3 reads CASSSTGVSTEAFF. CDR3 in DNA: TGCGCCAGCAGCTCTACAGGGGTGTCGACTGAAGCTTTCTTT.

This sequence joins TRBV4-3 and TRBJ2-5, with D possibly TRBD1 on 6 matching bases. The germline V gene has CDR1 LGHNA and CDR2 YSLEER. This CDR3 is 14 amino acids long. V was pared by 5 bases and J by 2 bases, with 12 bases between. The CDR3 nucleotides are TGCGCCAGCAGCAGGACAGTTATGCAAGAGACCCAGTACTTC. Its protein product is CASSRTVMQETQYF.

The chain uses TRBV19 and TRBJ1-5; possibly TRBD1 for D (6 bases). The CDR3 loop spans 17 amino acids. V lost 3 bases and J 4 bases, leaving 19 bases between the germline ends. Germline assignment: CDR1 LNHDA and CDR2 SQIVND (reference sequence). The CDR3 spells CASSIRGGPTSNQPQHF. The CDR3 bases are TGTGCCAGTAGTATTAGGGGGGGTCCGACAAGTAATCAGCCCCAGCATTTT.

The chain recombines TRBV21-1 with TRBJ2-1; the D segment call TRBD1 is taken from the table without a DNA check. TRBV21-1 is flagged as a pseudogene. The CDR3 is 15 residues long. CDR3 loop: CASSTRDSSYNEQFF. The DNA for the CDR3 is TGTGCCAGCAGCACCAGGGACAGCTCCTACAATGAGCAGTTCTTC.

The rearrangement joins TRBV5-1 to TRBJ2-1; TRBD2 is a possible D gene (5 bases). Germline loops: CDR1 SGHRS, CDR2 YFSETQ. The CDR3 extends over 16 amino acids. The V end lost 1 base, the J end lost 5 bases, and 16 bases lay between the germline ends. The CDR3 DNA is TGCGCCAGCAGCTTGAGCGGACTCCGGAATCACAATGAGCAGTTCTTC. This encodes CASSLSGLRNHNEQFF.

The gene calls are TRBV27 and TRBJ1-4; tentative D call: TRBD1 (5 bases). Germline values: CDR1 MNHEY, CDR2 SMNVEV (reference sequence). This CDR3 has 15 residues. V was pared by 6 bases and J by 7 bases, with 18 bases between. The CDR3 loop is CASRPARGASEKLFF. The CDR3 region has the DNA TGTGCCAGCAGACCCGCTAGGGGAGCGAGTGAAAAACTGTTTTTT.

This sequence joins TRBV5-1 and TRBJ1-6; the D is unclear. Germline-derived CDR1 and CDR2 are SGHRS and YFSETQ. The CDR3 totals 16 residues. Trimming took 2 bases from V and 10 from J, leaving 19 bases between them. CDR3 residues: CASSFESGPPWSPLHF. CDR3 coding DNA: TGCGCCAGCAGCTTCGAGTCAGGACCTCCTTGGTCACCCCTCCACTTT.

The chain links TRBV7-2 to TRBJ1-2, with 10 bases lining up with TRBD1. The V and J ends lost 5 bases and 2 bases, in that order; junction bases with no gene match: 8. Germline CDR1 and CDR2: SGHTA and FQGNSA. CDR3 length equals 16 residues. The CDR3 coding sequence is TGTGCCAGCAGCCCTACTCGGGACAGGGGAAACTATGGCTACACCTTC. Protein sequence: CASSPTRDRGNYGYTF. Complete variable domain (other parts from reference TRBV7-2 and TRBJ1-2): GAGVSQSPSNKVTEKGKDVELRCDPISGHTALYWYRQSLGQGLEFLIYFQGNSAPDKSGLPSDRFSAERTGGSVSTLTIQRTQQEDSAVYLCASSPTRDRGNYGYTFGSGTRLTVV.

In this sample, this clone turned up a few times. Mismatch with germline at one junction end may stem from a read error. The J gene is TRBJ1-2, the V gene TRBV7-8; 7 bases line up with TRBD1. The CDR3 totals 12 residues. Germline CDR1 and CDR2: SGHVS and FQNEAQ. In DNA, the CDR3 is TGTGCCAGCAGCGCAACCGGGACAGTTCCCCTATTC. It is translated as CASSATGTVPLF.

This clone was observed once. This chain joins TRBV18 and TRBJ1-5; D not resolved. V lost 3 bases to trimming and J lost 1 base, with 13 bases between them. CDR3 length equals 16 residues. The germline V gene encodes CDR1 KGHSH and CDR2 LQKENI. For the CDR3, the DNA is TGTGCCAGCTCACCGACGGCCTCCTTAAGCAATCAGCCCCAGCATTTT. Encoded protein: CASSPTASLSNQPQHF.

This chain connects TRBV5-1 to TRBJ2-3, with D uncertain. Germline V lookup: CDR1 SGHRS, CDR2 YFSETQ. V was clipped by 4 bases and J by 5 bases, with 17 bases between them. The CDR3 has 15 residues. CDR3 loop: CASSPQEAVLDTQYF. The CDR3 coding sequence is TGCGCCAGCAGCCCCCAAGAAGCCGTATTAGATACGCAGTATTTT.

The V call is TRBV11-2, the J call TRBJ2-5; maybe TRBD1 (6 bases). V gave up 0 bases and J gave up 0 bases, with 11 bases separating them. The CDR3 loop spans 16 amino acids. Per the germline V gene, CDR1 is SGHAT and CDR2 is FQNNGV. The DNA for the CDR3 is TGTGCCAGCAGCTTAGATTGGACAGCTAACCAAGAGACCCAGTACTTC. This codes for CASSLDWTANQETQYF.

This clone occurred once. This chain connects TRBV6-4 to TRBJ2-3; 10 bases are shared with TRBD2. The CDR3 is made up of 15 amino acids. CDR1 and CDR2 from the germline V gene are MRHNA and SNTAGT. V gave up 10 bases and J gave up 0 bases; unmatched junction bases: 7. The CDR3 nucleotides read TGTGCCACTTCCCGGACTAGCGGTAGCACAGATACGCAGTATTTT. This gives the protein CATSRTSGSTDTQYF.

The chain carries TRBV19 and TRBJ2-7, with 7 bases matching TRBD2. Germline-derived CDR1 and CDR2 are LNHDA and SQIVND (reference sequence). With 5 bases clipped from V and 6 bases from J, the junction kept 4 bases outside the gene matches. The CDR3 length is 12 residues. The DNA of the CDR3 is TGTGCCAGTAGTGGGGGGGGGAGCGAGCAGTACTTC. Its translation: CASSGGGSEQYF. Full variable domain (outside the CDR3, taken from reference TRBV19 and TRBJ2-7): DGGITQSPKYLFRKEGQNVTLSCEQNLNHDAMYWYRQDPGQGLRLIYYSQIVNDFQKGDIAEGYSVSREKKESFPLTVTSAQKNPTAFYLCASSGGGSEQYFGPGTRLTVT.

The chain combines TRBV4-3 with TRBJ2-1, with 12 bases fitting TRBD2. J gave up 3 bases and V 0 bases, and 6 bases lay outside the gene matches. CDR1 LGHNA and CDR2 YSLEER come from the germline V gene. The CDR3 is 18 amino acids. CDR3 sequence: CASSQDSLAGGIYNEQFF. The CDR3 DNA reads TGCGCCAGCAGCCAAGACTCTCTAGCGGGGGGGATCTACAATGAGCAGTTCTTC.

This chain connects TRBV4-2 to TRBJ2-5, with TRBD1 matching over 7 bases. This CDR3 region has 18 residues. V dropped 0 bases and J dropped 3; count of bases not matched to a gene: 13. Germline loops: CDR1 LGHNA, CDR2 YNFKEQ. Here the CDR3 reads CASSQEEDRLEVKETQYF. The CDR3 DNA follows: TGTGCCAGCAGCCAAGAAGAGGACAGGCTCGAGGTTAAAGAGACCCAGTACTTC.